A single sample gave rise to the 10 T cell receptor beta chains below, sequenced in a study of OX40 agonist ivuxolimab in advanced cancers. The library relied on the immunoSEQ multiplex PCR assay. Here the immuneACCESS table is served through TCRdb, limited to in-frame sequences with V and J called. Missing clones are a known gap in these copies; in checked studies unresolved V genes cover under half, and the rest lacks a known reason. Recorded for this sample are more than 55,000 clones; 60% to 85% of them occurred a single time. 11% of the sample rests with the top ten. This material consisted of CD4+ or CD8+ T cells sorted from blood, taken in a trial of the OX40 agonist ivuxolimab. All receptors come from an adult with an advanced solid tumor such as melanoma, head and neck, liver or kidney cancer.

The V and J genes are TRBV7-8 and TRBJ2-7; D possibly uses TRBD1 or TRBD2 (6 bases each). Deletions cut 4 bases from V and 0 bases from J, with 13 bases between. This CDR3 has 15 amino acids. The germline gives CDR1 SGHVS, CDR2 FQNEAQ. The CDR3 sequence: CASSWAGHSSYEQYF. In nucleotides, the CDR3 is TGTGCCAGCAGCTGGGCGGGACACAGCTCCTACGAGCAGTACTTC.

The chain has TRBV28 and TRBJ1-4, with D uncertain. The CDR3 is 11 amino acids. With 4 bases removed from V and 7 bases from J, the gap between germline ends came to 4 bases. Germline CDR1 MDHEN, CDR2 SYDVKM. The CDR3 coding sequence is TGTGCCAGCAGTTATCGTGAAAAACTGTTTTTT. As protein: CASSYREKLFF.

This chain joins TRBV28 and TRBJ1-5; the D is unclear. Germline V gene lookup returns CDR1 MDHEN and CDR2 SYDVKM. Trimming stripped 4 bases from V and 0 bases from J, with 10 bases between. There are 15 residues in the CDR3. The CDR3 DNA reads as TGTGCCAGCAGTTCGGGCCCTTATAGCAATCAGCCCCAGCATTTT. Amino acid sequence: CASSSGPYSNQPQHF.

This sequence joins TRBV19 and TRBJ2-4, with TRBD2 matching over 7 bases. Losses at the gene ends were 7 bases for V and 8 bases for J; bases not matched to a gene: 14. Per germline, CDR1 LNHDA and CDR2 SQIVND (reference sequence). This CDR3 contains 15 residues. The CDR3 here is CASTWQGGGVYIQYF. CDR3 nucleotide sequence: TGTGCCAGTACGTGGCAGGGCGGGGGTGTATACATTCAGTACTTC.

The rearrangement links TRBV5-4 to TRBJ2-5, with TRBD2 identical over 7 bases. This CDR3 has 17 residues. With V trimmed by 4 bases and J by 2 bases, 14 bases remained unmatched. CDR1 SGHNT and CDR2 YYREEE come from the germline V gene (reference sequence). The CDR3 is CASSPRFQTSEQETQYF. The CDR3 DNA reads TGTGCCAGCAGCCCCCGGTTCCAAACTAGCGAGCAAGAGACCCAGTACTTC.

This clone was seen at least ten times. The rearrangement uses TRBV5-1 and TRBJ2-5; D is ambiguous. Germline loops: CDR1 SGHRS, CDR2 YFSETQ. CDR3 length equals 14 residues. V lost 3 bases to trimming and J lost 5 bases, with 14 bases between them. CDR3 nucleotides: TGCGCCAGCAGCTCCCGGACCTCCGGGGAGACCCAGTACTTC. Its protein product is CASSSRTSGETQYF.

The chain links TRBV5-1 to TRBJ2-1; D possibly corresponds to TRBD2 (6 bases). The CDR3 covers 15 residues. Trimming left V 5 bases short and J 0 bases short, with 12 bases between. Germline V lookup: CDR1 SGHRS, CDR2 YFSETQ. This CDR3 reads CASSPDGSSYNEQFF. In nucleotides, the CDR3 is TGCGCCAGCAGTCCGGACGGGAGCTCCTACAATGAGCAGTTCTTC.

The chain is built from TRBV7-2 and TRBJ2-5; TRBD2 agrees at 9 bases. CDR3 size: 18 residues. Trimming removed 5 bases from V and 0 bases from J; junction bases left unmatched: 13. Germline V lookup: CDR1 SGHTA, CDR2 FQGNSA. In nucleotides, the CDR3 is TGTGCCAGCAGCGCACCAGGGGGGCTAGCGGGGTACCAAGAGACCCAGTACTTC. Translation gives CASSAPGGLAGYQETQYF.

The chain uses TRBV7-9 and TRBJ1-1, with D hard to call. The CDR3 loop spans 15 amino acids. Germline assignment: CDR1 SEHNR and CDR2 FQNEAQ (reference sequence). The ends were cut back, 4 bases at V and 5 bases at J, with 17 bases in the middle. The CDR3 nucleotides are TGTGCCAGCAGCTCCCGTCAGGCCCCTGGGACTGAAGCTTTCTTT. Its protein is CASSSRQAPGTEAFF.

Only a few counts were recorded for this clone. The chain carries TRBV10-3 and TRBJ2-5; 7 nucleotides align to TRBD2. The germline V gene encodes CDR1 ENHRY and CDR2 SYGVKD. The CDR3 length is 14 residues. J lost 5 bases, V lost 8 bases, and 11 bases had no gene match. The CDR3 is CAIEESGAGETQYF. CDR3 bases: TGTGCCATCGAGGAGAGCGGGGCCGGGGAGACCCAGTACTTC.